This T cell receptor beta chain was observed in a study of T cell repertoires in ileal Crohn's disease. The repertoire was sequenced with immunoSEQ multiplex PCR; TCRdb's copy has only in-frame clones and lacks some. The sample contains roughly 9,600 clones, less than 85% of which appear only once. In germline, CDR1 is MDHEN, CDR2 SYDVKM. The CDR3 totals 11 residues. V was trimmed by 10 bases and J by 0 bases, leaving 6 bases between them. Sequenced input: ileal tissue. The sequence was collected from an adult with Crohn's disease. V gene TRBV28 combines with J gene TRBJ1-2, with D unresolved. As DNA, the CDR3 is TGTGCCACGACATCTAACTATGGCTACACCTTC. Translated, it gives CATTSNYGYTF.